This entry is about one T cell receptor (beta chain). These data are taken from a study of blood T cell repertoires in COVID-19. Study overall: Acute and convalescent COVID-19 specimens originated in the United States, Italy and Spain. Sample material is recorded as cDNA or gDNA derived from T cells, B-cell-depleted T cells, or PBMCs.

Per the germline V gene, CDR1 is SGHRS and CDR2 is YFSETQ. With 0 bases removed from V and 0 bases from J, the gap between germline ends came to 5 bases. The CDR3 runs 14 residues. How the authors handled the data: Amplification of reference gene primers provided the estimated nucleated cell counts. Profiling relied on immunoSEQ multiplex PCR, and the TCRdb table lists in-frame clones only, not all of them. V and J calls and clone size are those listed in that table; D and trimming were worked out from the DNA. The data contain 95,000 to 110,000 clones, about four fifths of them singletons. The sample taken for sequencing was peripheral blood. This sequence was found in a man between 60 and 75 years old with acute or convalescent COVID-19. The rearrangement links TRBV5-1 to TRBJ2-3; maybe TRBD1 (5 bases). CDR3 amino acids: CASSLGQSTDTQYF. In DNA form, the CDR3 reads TGCGCCAGCAGCTTGGGACAGAGCACAGATACGCAGTATTTT.